The T cell receptor beta chain described here comes from a study of blood T cell repertoires in COVID-19 (dated by TCRdb to about 2020). For the wider study: Collaborator samples came from the United States, Italy and Spain and covered acute and convalescent phases of COVID-19. The material from the prospective study consisted of cDNA or gDNA derived from T cells, B-cell-depleted T cells, or PBMCs. Deeply sampled blood TCRbeta repertoires from subjects exposed to, actively infected with, or recovered from COVID-19 were included in the dataset. The repertoires were made available in a free public database intended to serve as a resource for research on the immune response to SARS-CoV-2. The samples were drawn from two sources: the first 160 participants of the ongoing ImmuneRACE study, and 1,200 or so subjects contributed by 6 global collaborators. Sample metadata almost always included a de-identified subject ID, COVID-19 status, age in years and sex. HLA class I and class II types, where available, came from metadata supplied by the sample provider rather than from assay-based typing. What the study reported, not specific to this receptor: The quantity of clinical and demographic metadata differed by source and by participant and was supplied without curation.

The germline V gene yields SGHDT for CDR1 and YYEEEE for CDR2. The CDR3 goes from the cysteine to the phenylalanine over 16 residues. Of all the DNA, just the CDR3 is kept, 48 bases in frame from base 1. V is cut back by 2 bases and J by 4 bases, with 11 bases in the junction unmatched. Remarks on this clone: No antigen is known for it. Qualities for individual bases were not recorded, and no much larger clone is one base off.

Each collaborating institution followed its own protocols to collect whole blood in K2EDTA tubes. For TCRbeta analysis, collaborators shipped samples as frozen whole blood, isolated PBMCs, or DNA extracted from either of those sample types. TCRbeta CDR3 regions were amplified from genomic DNA using the immunoSEQ Assay, a bias-controlled multiplex PCR. Per the authors' processing: Nucleated cell counts per sample were estimated from amplification of reference gene primers within the assay. To quantify the absolute abundance of each unique TCRbeta CDR3 rearrangement, sequence reads were collapsed and filtered. For each sample, productive Simpson clonality was calculated as the square root of Simpson's diversity index across productive rearrangements. TCRdb retrieved this table from immuneACCESS and kept in-frame rearrangements only. Not all clones are present; in checked studies, unresolved V genes account for under half, and no reason is known for the remainder. That table supplies the V and J calls and clone size; D and trimming were determined from the DNA. The sample table lists approximately 200,000 clones, more than 75% of them with a count of one. More than 0.75% of the sample is taken by the ten largest.

The receptor was derived from a man aged 40-49 years with acute or convalescent COVID-19. The chain uses TRBV5-6 and TRBJ1-1; 7 middle bases align to TRBD1. What was sequenced was peripheral blood. The DNA is as follows: TGTGCCAGCAGCTTTATCTCAGGGGGAGCGGTCACTGAAGCTTTCTTT. It translates as CASSFISGGAVTEAFF.